These 6 T cell receptor beta chains were sequenced from one sample in a study of shared clonotypes between healthy human individuals. The protocol was immunoSEQ multiplex PCR, while the TCRdb copy is restricted to in-frame clones and leaves out a portion. Of 2 million to 3 million clones listed, more than 85% are singletons. The sample comprised naive CD4+ T cells from PBMCs. Subset defined: CD45RA+ positively selected. The source is a young man in good health. Some clones in this sample may be carry-over from other donors' samples.

The chain couples TRBV7-2 to TRBJ2-6, with D hard to call. This CDR3 spans 15 amino acids. Trimming took 4 bases from V and 3 from J, leaving 10 bases between them. CDR1 is SGHTA, CDR2 FQGNSA, per germline. The CDR3 DNA reads as TGTGCCAGCAGCTCCACATGGGTTGGGGCCAACGTCCTGACTTTC. Its protein product is CASSSTWVGANVLTF.

Concerning this clone itself: Distinct nucleotide sequences in the sample also encode this CDR3. The J gene is TRBJ2-5, the V gene TRBV27, with D perhaps TRBD1 (5 bases). CDR3 length equals 13 residues. Germline V lookup: CDR1 MNHEY, CDR2 SMNVEV (reference sequence). V dropped 3 bases and J dropped 3 bases, with 8 bases sitting between them. The DNA of the CDR3 is TGTGCCAGCAGTTTGACCAGGGAAGAGACCCAGTACTTC. Encoded protein: CASSLTREETQYF.

For the CDR3, the DNA is TGTGCCAGCAACATAGCGGCCAAGAGCTCCTACGAGCAGTACTTC. Encoded protein: CASNIAAKSSYEQYF. This chain connects TRBV28 to TRBJ2-7; tentatively, D is TRBD2 (6 bases). The CDR3 is made up of 15 amino acids. Trimming took off 7 bases at V and 0 bases at J, with 16 bases between the two ends. CDR1 is MDHEN, CDR2 SYDVKM, per germline.

V is TRBV4-1 and J is TRBJ2-7; maybe TRBD2 (6 bases). CDR1 MGHRA and CDR2 YSYEKL come from the germline V gene. V shed 4 bases and J shed 0 bases, with 16 bases lying between them. This CDR3 is built from 16 residues. Here the CDR3 DNA reads TGCGCCAGCAGCCGGTTTAGCGGCCTGAGCTCCTACGAGCAGTACTTC. It translates to CASSRFSGLSSYEQYF.

The J gene is TRBJ2-3, the V gene TRBV4-1; a possible D gene is TRBD1 (6 bases). The CDR3 is 15 residues long. In germline, CDR1 is MGHRA, CDR2 YSYEKL. The ends were cut back, 4 bases at V and 3 bases at J, with 14 bases in the middle. Here the CDR3 DNA reads TGCGCCAGCAGCCCTCTATACAGGGAAACAGATACGCAGTATTTT. It specifies CASSPLYRETDTQYF.

This chain links TRBV2 with TRBJ2-5, with TRBD1 identical over 10 bases. Germline values: CDR1 SNHLY, CDR2 FYNNEI. The ends lost 3 bases at V and 5 bases at J; junction bases unmatched: 6. The CDR3 length is 15 residues. The CDR3 here is CASSDDRGPWETQYF. CDR3 bases: TGTGCCAGCAGTGACGACAGGGGGCCGTGGGAGACCCAGTACTTC.